These T cell receptor beta chains were read from a single sample in a study of blood T cells in healthy people across ages. MiXCR was run by TCRdb on the 5' RACE reads, yielding one entry per CDR3 protein. The table has around 1,800,000 distinct CDR3 sequences, about 39% seen once. Sequencing input: blood. Receptors originate from a human donor in good health. Each CDR3 is given with its conserved first and last residue. Fields, in order: V gene, D gene, J gene, clone size, CDR3 protein, CDR3 DNA. A D gene is named only where the DNA matches it firmly. Size is stated for part of the rows, as once, few or many counts, or as a class when the clone is expanded.

v_call: TRBV4-1; d_call: NA; j_call: TRBJ1-1; clone_size: NA; cdr3_aa: CASSQGWERNTEAFF; cdr3_nt: TGCGCCAGCAGCCAAGGGTGGGAAAGGAACACTGAAGCTTTCTTT
v_call: TRBV11-2; d_call: NA; j_call: TRBJ1-1; clone_size: NA; cdr3_aa: CASSAQKGENTEAFF; cdr3_nt: TGTGCCAGCAGCGCCCAAAAAGGGGAGAACACTGAAGCTTTCTTT
v_call: TRBV27; d_call: NA; j_call: TRBJ2-1; clone_size: NA; cdr3_aa: CASSSVHDSYNEQFF; cdr3_nt: TGTGCCAGCAGTTCTGTACACGACTCCTACAATGAGCAGTTCTTC
v_call: TRBV13; d_call: TRBD1; j_call: TRBJ1-2; clone_size: NA; cdr3_aa: CASSLGGGQIHGYTF; cdr3_nt: TGTGCCAGCAGCTTAGGGGGGGGACAGATCCATGGCTACACCTTC
v_call: TRBV12-5; d_call: NA; j_call: TRBJ2-7; clone_size: many; cdr3_aa: CASGLTMSGSFYEQYF; cdr3_nt: TGTGCTAGTGGTTTGACTATGAGTGGTTCCTTTTACGAGCAGTACTTC
v_call: TRBV7-2; d_call: NA; j_call: TRBJ2-7; clone_size: NA; cdr3_aa: CASSLVHTDYYVQYF; cdr3_nt: TGTGCCAGCAGCTTAGTACATACAGACTACTACGTGCAGTACTTC
v_call: TRBV7-2; d_call: NA; j_call: TRBJ1-5; clone_size: NA; cdr3_aa: CASSLHGGGDQPQHF; cdr3_nt: TGTGCCAGCAGCCTACATGGGGGGGGGGATCAGCCCCAGCATTTT
v_call: TRBV7-2; d_call: TRBD1; j_call: TRBJ1-5; clone_size: NA; cdr3_aa: CASSLAETGVQPQHF; cdr3_nt: TGTGCCAGCAGCTTAGCAGAGACAGGGGTGCAGCCCCAGCATTTT
v_call: TRBV10-3; d_call: NA; j_call: TRBJ1-1; clone_size: few; cdr3_aa: CAINSGTKEAFF; cdr3_nt: TGTGCCATCAATTCGGGGACAAAAGAAGCTTTCTTT
v_call: TRBV6-2/TRBV6-3; d_call: NA; j_call: TRBJ2-5; clone_size: few; cdr3_aa: CASSYLPSGTLQETQYF; cdr3_nt: TGTGCCAGCAGTTACCTTCCTTCCGGGACTCTGCAAGAGACCCAGTACTTC
v_call: TRBV19; d_call: NA; j_call: TRBJ1-5; clone_size: NA; cdr3_aa: CASGTGHYSNQPQHF; cdr3_nt: TGTGCCAGTGGTACCGGCCACTATAGCAATCAGCCCCAGCATTTT
v_call: TRBV20-1; d_call: TRBD2; j_call: TRBJ2-5; clone_size: NA; cdr3_aa: CSADGTSGTQYF; cdr3_nt: TGCAGTGCTGATGGGACTAGCGGGACCCAGTACTTC
v_call: TRBV4-3; d_call: TRBD1; j_call: TRBJ1-6; clone_size: NA; cdr3_aa: CASSQGGQGPSPLHF; cdr3_nt: TGCGCCAGCAGCCAAGGGGGACAGGGACCCTCACCCCTCCACTTT
v_call: TRBV4-1; d_call: NA; j_call: TRBJ1-6; clone_size: NA; cdr3_aa: CASSQDSGTRPLHF; cdr3_nt: TGCGCCAGCAGCCAAGATTCGGGTACTCGACCCCTCCACTTT
v_call: TRBV12-3/TRBV12-4; d_call: NA; j_call: TRBJ2-5; clone_size: NA; cdr3_aa: CASSLVGGKGSETQYF; cdr3_nt: TGTGCCAGCAGTTTAGTGGGGGGAAAGGGATCAGAGACCCAGTACTTC
v_call: TRBV7-2; d_call: NA; j_call: TRBJ1-1; clone_size: NA; cdr3_aa: CASTFGGSNTEAFF; cdr3_nt: TGTGCCAGCACCTTCGGGGGTTCGAACACTGAAGCTTTCTTT
v_call: TRBV5-1; d_call: NA; j_call: TRBJ2-1; clone_size: NA; cdr3_aa: CASRESGAGEQFF; cdr3_nt: TGCGCCAGCAGAGAATCAGGGGCCGGTGAGCAGTTCTTC
v_call: TRBV4-3; d_call: NA; j_call: TRBJ1-4; clone_size: few; cdr3_aa: CASSQDGQGHEKLFF; cdr3_nt: TGCGCCAGCAGCCAAGATGGCCAGGGTCATGAAAAACTGTTTTTT
v_call: TRBV20-1; d_call: NA; j_call: TRBJ2-5; clone_size: few; cdr3_aa: CSARYRDQGTQYF; cdr3_nt: TGCAGTGCAAGGTACCGGGACCAGGGGACCCAGTACTTC
v_call: TRBV21-1; d_call: NA; j_call: TRBJ1-5; clone_size: few; cdr3_aa: CASSKGEGYQPQHF; cdr3_nt: TGTGCCAGCAGCAAAGGAGAGGGATATCAGCCCCAGCATTTT
v_call: TRBV20-1; d_call: NA; j_call: TRBJ2-6; clone_size: few; cdr3_aa: CSARDRTGAGANVLTF; cdr3_nt: TGCAGTGCTAGAGACCGGACGGGGGCTGGGGCCAACGTCCTGACTTTC
v_call: TRBV11-2; d_call: TRBD2; j_call: TRBJ2-5; clone_size: NA; cdr3_aa: CASSIPAGGQETQYF; cdr3_nt: TGCGCCAGCAGCATCCCAGCGGGGGGTCAAGAGACCCAGTACTTC
v_call: TRBV9; d_call: TRBD1; j_call: TRBJ2-7; clone_size: NA; cdr3_aa: CASSKDGQELYEQYF; cdr3_nt: TGTGCCAGCAGCAAAGATGGACAGGAGCTCTACGAGCAGTACTTC
v_call: TRBV6-1; d_call: TRBD1; j_call: TRBJ2-7; clone_size: few; cdr3_aa: CAIVDRGYEQYF; cdr3_nt: TGTGCCATCGTGGACAGGGGCTACGAGCAGTACTTC
v_call: TRBV14; d_call: NA; j_call: TRBJ2-2; clone_size: NA; cdr3_aa: CASSQIYSIVDGELFF; cdr3_nt: TGTGCCAGCAGCCAAATTTATTCTATCGTCGACGGGGAGCTGTTTTTT
v_call: TRBV2; d_call: NA; j_call: TRBJ1-5; clone_size: NA; cdr3_aa: CASREGWPQHF; cdr3_nt: TGTGCCAGCAGGGAGGGTTGGCCCCAGCATTTT
v_call: TRBV18; d_call: NA; j_call: TRBJ2-5; clone_size: many; cdr3_aa: CASSPEETQYF; cdr3_nt: TGTGCCAGCTCACCAGAAGAGACCCAGTACTTC
v_call: TRBV6-1; d_call: NA; j_call: TRBJ1-1; clone_size: NA; cdr3_aa: CASSATPGTEAFF; cdr3_nt: TGTGCCAGCAGTGCAACACCCGGGACAGAAGCTTTCTTT
v_call: TRBV2; d_call: NA; j_call: TRBJ1-1; clone_size: NA; cdr3_aa: CASSVRPNTEAFF; cdr3_nt: TGTGCCAGCAGTGTACGACCCAACACTGAAGCTTTCTTT
v_call: TRBV28; d_call: NA; j_call: TRBJ2-1; clone_size: NA; cdr3_aa: CASTSRGFGTYNEQFF; cdr3_nt: TGTGCCAGCACCTCGAGGGGGTTCGGGACCTACAATGAGCAGTTCTTC
v_call: TRBV5-6; d_call: NA; j_call: TRBJ2-2; clone_size: NA; cdr3_aa: CASSHPLLTGITTWNTGELFF; cdr3_nt: TGTGCCAGCAGCCATCCGCTGCTCACAGGGATCACGACCTGGAACACCGGGGAGCTGTTTTTT
v_call: TRBV2; d_call: TRBD1; j_call: TRBJ2-7; clone_size: NA; cdr3_aa: CASSERFGDRAHEQYF; cdr3_nt: TGTGCCAGCAGTGAAAGGTTTGGGGACAGGGCCCACGAGCAGTACTTC
v_call: TRBV12-3/TRBV12-4; d_call: NA; j_call: TRBJ2-7; clone_size: NA; cdr3_aa: CASSDERASYEQYF; cdr3_nt: TGTGCCAGCAGTGACGAGCGGGCGTCGTACGAGCAGTACTTC
v_call: TRBV3-1; d_call: NA; j_call: TRBJ2-4; clone_size: NA; cdr3_aa: CASSQGAGKNIQYF; cdr3_nt: TGTGCCAGCAGCCAGGGGGCCGGCAAAAACATTCAGTACTTC
v_call: TRBV24-1; d_call: NA; j_call: TRBJ2-7; clone_size: NA; cdr3_aa: CATSDDYEQYF; cdr3_nt: TGTGCCACCAGTGACGACTACGAGCAGTACTTC
v_call: TRBV20-1; d_call: NA; j_call: TRBJ2-5; clone_size: few; cdr3_aa: CSANRGAQETQYF; cdr3_nt: TGCAGTGCTAACCGGGGGGCACAAGAGACCCAGTACTTC
v_call: TRBV27; d_call: NA; j_call: TRBJ1-2; clone_size: few; cdr3_aa: CASKADLYGYTF; cdr3_nt: TGTGCCAGCAAGGCGGACCTCTATGGCTACACCTTC
v_call: TRBV6-2/TRBV6-3; d_call: TRBD2; j_call: TRBJ2-4; clone_size: NA; cdr3_aa: CASRPLAGVENIQYF; cdr3_nt: TGTGCCAGCAGGCCTCTAGCGGGGGTCGAAAACATTCAGTACTTC
v_call: TRBV7-2; d_call: NA; j_call: TRBJ2-5; clone_size: many; cdr3_aa: CASSQSWTHQETQYF; cdr3_nt: TGTGCCAGCAGCCAGAGCTGGACTCATCAAGAGACCCAGTACTTC
v_call: TRBV12-3/TRBV12-4; d_call: TRBD1; j_call: TRBJ1-3; clone_size: NA; cdr3_aa: CASTRTGTGNTIYF; cdr3_nt: TGTGCCAGCACCCGGACAGGGACTGGAAACACCATATATTTT
v_call: TRBV21-1; d_call: NA; j_call: TRBJ1-2; clone_size: NA; cdr3_aa: CASRPGQTYIFYGYTF; cdr3_nt: TGTGCCAGCAGGCCGGGACAGACCTATATATTCTATGGCTACACCTTC
v_call: TRBV7-9; d_call: NA; j_call: TRBJ1-1; clone_size: NA; cdr3_aa: CASSLYIGGDTEAFF; cdr3_nt: TGTGCCAGCAGCTTGTATATTGGTGGGGACACTGAAGCTTTCTTT
v_call: TRBV15; d_call: TRBD1; j_call: TRBJ1-5; clone_size: NA; cdr3_aa: CATSREQGNQPQHF; cdr3_nt: TGTGCCACCAGCAGAGAACAGGGGAATCAGCCCCAGCATTTT
v_call: TRBV20-1; d_call: NA; j_call: TRBJ2-3; clone_size: NA; cdr3_aa: CSASEKADTQYF; cdr3_nt: TGCAGTGCTAGCGAAAAGGCAGATACGCAGTATTTT
v_call: TRBV7-2; d_call: NA; j_call: TRBJ2-3; clone_size: few; cdr3_aa: CASSFRAGLADTQYF; cdr3_nt: TGTGCCAGCAGCTTCAGGGCAGGGTTGGCAGATACGCAGTATTTT